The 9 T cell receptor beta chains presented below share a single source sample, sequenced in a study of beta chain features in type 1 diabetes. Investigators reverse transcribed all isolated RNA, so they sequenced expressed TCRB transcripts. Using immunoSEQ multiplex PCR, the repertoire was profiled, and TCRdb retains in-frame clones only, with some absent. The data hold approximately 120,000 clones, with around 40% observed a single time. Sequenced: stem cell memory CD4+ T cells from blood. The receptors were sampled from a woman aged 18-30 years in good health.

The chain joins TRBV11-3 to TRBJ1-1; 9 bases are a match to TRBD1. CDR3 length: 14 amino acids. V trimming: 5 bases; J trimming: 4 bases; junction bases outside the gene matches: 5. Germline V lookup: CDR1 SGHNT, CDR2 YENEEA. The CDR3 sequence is CASSIGDRVTEAFF. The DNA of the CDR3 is TGTGCCAGCAGCATAGGGGACAGGGTCACTGAAGCTTTCTTT.

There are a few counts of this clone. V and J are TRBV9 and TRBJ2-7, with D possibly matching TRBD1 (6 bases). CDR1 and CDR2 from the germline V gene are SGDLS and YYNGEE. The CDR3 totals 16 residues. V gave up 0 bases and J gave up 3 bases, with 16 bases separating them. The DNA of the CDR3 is TGTGCCAGCAGCGTAGGATCAGGGGAAATTCGCTACGAGCAGTACTTC. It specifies CASSVGSGEIRYEQYF.

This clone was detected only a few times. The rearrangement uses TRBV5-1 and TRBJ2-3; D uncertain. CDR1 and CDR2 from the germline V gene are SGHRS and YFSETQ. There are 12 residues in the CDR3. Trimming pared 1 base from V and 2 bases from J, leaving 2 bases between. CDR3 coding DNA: TGCGCCAGCAGCTTGCACACAGATACGCAGTATTTT. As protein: CASSLHTDTQYF. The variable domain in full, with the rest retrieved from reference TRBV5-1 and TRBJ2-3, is KAGVTQTPRYLIKTRGQQVTLSCSPISGHRSVSWYQQTPGQGLQFLFEYFSETQRNKGNFPGRFSGRQFSNSRSEMNVSTLELGDSALYLCASSLHTDTQYFGPGTRLTVL.

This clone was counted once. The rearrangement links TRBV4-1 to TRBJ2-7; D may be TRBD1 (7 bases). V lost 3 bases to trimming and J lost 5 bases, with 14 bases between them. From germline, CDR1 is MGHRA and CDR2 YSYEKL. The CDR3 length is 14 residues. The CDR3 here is CASSQETGRNEQYF. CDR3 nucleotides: TGCGCCAGCAGCCAGGAGACAGGGAGGAACGAGCAGTACTTC.

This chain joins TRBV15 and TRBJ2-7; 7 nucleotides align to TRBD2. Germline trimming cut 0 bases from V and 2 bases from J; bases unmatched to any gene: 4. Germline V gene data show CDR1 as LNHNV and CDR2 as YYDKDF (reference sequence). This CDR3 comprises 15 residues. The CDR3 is CATSREAGRAYEQYF. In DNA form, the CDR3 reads TGTGCCACCAGCAGAGAAGCGGGGAGGGCCTACGAGCAGTACTTC.

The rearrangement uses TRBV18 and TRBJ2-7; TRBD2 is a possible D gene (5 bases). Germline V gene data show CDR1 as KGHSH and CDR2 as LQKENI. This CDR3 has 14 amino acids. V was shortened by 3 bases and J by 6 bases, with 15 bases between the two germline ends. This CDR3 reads CASSPGNVVGEQYF. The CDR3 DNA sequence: TGTGCCAGCTCACCCGGGAATGTGGTGGGCGAGCAGTACTTC.

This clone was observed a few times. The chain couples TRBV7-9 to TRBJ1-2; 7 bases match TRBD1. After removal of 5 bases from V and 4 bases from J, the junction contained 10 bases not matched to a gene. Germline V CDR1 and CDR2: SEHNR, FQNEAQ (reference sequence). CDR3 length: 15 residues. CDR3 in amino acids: CASSLTGTAPYGYTF. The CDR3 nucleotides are TGTGCCAGCAGCCTAACCGGGACAGCCCCCTATGGCTACACCTTC.

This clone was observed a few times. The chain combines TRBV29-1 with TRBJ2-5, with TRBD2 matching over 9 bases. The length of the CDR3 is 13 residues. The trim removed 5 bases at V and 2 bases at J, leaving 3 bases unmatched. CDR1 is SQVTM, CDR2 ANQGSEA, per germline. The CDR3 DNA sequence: TGCAGCGTTTCTGGACTAGCGCAAGAGACCCAGTACTTC. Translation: CSVSGLAQETQYF.

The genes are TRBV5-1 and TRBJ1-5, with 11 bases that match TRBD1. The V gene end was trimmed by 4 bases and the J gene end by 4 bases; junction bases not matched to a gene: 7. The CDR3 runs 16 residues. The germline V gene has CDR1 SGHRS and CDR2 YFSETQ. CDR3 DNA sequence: TGCGCCAGCAGCGAATCCGGGACAGGGGGGAATCAGCCCCAGCATTTT. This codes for CASSESGTGGNQPQHF. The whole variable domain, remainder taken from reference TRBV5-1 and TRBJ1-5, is KAGVTQTPRYLIKTRGQQVTLSCSPISGHRSVSWYQQTPGQGLQFLFEYFSETQRNKGNFPGRFSGRQFSNSRSEMNVSTLELGDSALYLCASSESGTGGNQPQHFGDGTRLSIL.